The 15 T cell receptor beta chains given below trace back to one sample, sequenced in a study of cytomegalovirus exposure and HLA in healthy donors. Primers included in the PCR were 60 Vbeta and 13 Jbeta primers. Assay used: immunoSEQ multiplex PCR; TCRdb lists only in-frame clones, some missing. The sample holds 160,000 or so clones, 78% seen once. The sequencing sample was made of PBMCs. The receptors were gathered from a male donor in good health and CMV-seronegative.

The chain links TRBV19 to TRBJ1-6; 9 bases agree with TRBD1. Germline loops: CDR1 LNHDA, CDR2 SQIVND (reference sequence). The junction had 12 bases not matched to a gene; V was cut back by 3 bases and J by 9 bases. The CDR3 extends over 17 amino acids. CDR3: CASSIFVWDREGSPLHF. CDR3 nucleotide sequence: TGTGCCAGTAGTATTTTCGTGTGGGACAGGGAAGGTTCACCCCTCCACTTT.

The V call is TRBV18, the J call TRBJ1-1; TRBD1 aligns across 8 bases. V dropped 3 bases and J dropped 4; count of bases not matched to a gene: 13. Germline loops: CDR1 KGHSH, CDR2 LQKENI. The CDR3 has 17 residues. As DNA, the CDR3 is TGTGCCAGCTCACCTCGGACAGGGAGTATCTGGGGCACTGAAGCTTTCTTT. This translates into CASSPRTGSIWGTEAFF.

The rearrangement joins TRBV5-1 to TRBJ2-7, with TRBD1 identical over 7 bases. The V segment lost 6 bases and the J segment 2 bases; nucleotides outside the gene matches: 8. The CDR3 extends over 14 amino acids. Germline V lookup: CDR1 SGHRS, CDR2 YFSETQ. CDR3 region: CASKPRGGPYEQYF. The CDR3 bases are TGCGCCAGCAAACCCCGAGGGGGCCCCTACGAGCAGTACTTC.

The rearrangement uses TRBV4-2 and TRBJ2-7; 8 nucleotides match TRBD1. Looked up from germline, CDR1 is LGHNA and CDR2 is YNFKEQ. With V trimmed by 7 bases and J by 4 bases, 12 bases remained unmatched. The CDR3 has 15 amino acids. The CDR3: CASKEGNRGDYEQYF. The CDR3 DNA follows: TGTGCCAGCAAAGAGGGAAACAGGGGGGATTACGAGCAGTACTTC.

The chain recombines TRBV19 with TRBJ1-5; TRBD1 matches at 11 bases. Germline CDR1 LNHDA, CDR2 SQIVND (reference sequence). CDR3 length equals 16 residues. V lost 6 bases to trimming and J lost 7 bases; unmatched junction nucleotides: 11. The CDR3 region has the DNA TGTGCCAGTAGGGACTTGGGACAGGGGGATCGGCAGCCCCAGCATTTT. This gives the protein CASRDLGQGDRQPQHF.

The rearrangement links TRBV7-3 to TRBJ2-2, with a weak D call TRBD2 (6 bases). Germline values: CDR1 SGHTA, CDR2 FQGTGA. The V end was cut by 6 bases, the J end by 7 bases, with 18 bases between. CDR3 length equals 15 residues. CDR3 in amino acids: CASRPDGGADGELFF. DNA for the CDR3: TGTGCCAGCAGACCGGACGGGGGAGCGGACGGGGAGCTGTTTTTT.

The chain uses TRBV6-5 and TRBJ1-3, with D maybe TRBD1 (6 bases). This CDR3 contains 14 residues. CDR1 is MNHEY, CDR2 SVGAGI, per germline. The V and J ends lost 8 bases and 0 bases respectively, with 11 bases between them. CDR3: CASSQGHSGNTIYF. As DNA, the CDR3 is TGTGCCAGCTCACAGGGACACTCTGGAAACACCATATATTTT.

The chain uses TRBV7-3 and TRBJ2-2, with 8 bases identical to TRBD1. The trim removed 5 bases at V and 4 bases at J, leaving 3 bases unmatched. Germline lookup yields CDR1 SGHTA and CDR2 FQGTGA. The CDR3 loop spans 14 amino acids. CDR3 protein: CASSRQGSTGELFF. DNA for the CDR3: TGTGCCAGCAGCCGACAGGGGAGCACCGGGGAGCTGTTTTTT. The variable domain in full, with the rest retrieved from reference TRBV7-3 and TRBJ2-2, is GAGVSQTPSNKVTEKGKYVELRCDPISGHTALYWYRQSLGQGPEFLIYFQGTGAADDSGLPNDRFFAVRPEGSVSTLKIQRTERGDSAVYLCASSRQGSTGELFFGEGSRLTVL.

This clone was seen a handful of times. CDR3 sequence reads: CASSQEASTWNEQFF. The CDR3 coding sequence is TGCGCCAGCAGCCAAGAGGCTAGTACCTGGAATGAGCAGTTCTTC. The J gene is TRBJ2-1, the V gene TRBV4-3; D gene uncertain. CDR1 is LGHNA, CDR2 YSLEER, per germline. V was trimmed by 0 bases and J by 7 bases, leaving 13 bases between them. CDR3 length: 15 amino acids.

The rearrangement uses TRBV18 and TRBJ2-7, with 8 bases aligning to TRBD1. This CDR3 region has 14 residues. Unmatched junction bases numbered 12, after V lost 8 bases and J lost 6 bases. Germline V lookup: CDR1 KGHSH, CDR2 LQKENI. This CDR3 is CASPRTGKIGEQYF. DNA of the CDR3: TGTGCCAGCCCACGGACAGGGAAAATAGGCGAGCAGTACTTC.

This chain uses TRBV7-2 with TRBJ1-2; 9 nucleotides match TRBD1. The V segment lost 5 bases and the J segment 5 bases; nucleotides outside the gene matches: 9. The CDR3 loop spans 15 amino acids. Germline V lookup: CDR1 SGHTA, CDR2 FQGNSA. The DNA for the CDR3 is TGTGCCAGCAGCCTGGGACAGGGCCTGGGGTATGGCTACACCTTC. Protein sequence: CASSLGQGLGYGYTF.

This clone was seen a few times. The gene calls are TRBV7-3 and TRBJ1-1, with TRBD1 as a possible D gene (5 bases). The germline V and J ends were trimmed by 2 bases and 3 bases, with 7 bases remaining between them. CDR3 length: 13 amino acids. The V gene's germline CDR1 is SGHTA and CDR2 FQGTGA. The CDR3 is CASSLDRDTEAFF. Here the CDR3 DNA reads TGTGCCAGCAGCTTAGACAGAGACACTGAAGCTTTCTTT. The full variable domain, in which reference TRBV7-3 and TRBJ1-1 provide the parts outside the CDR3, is GAGVSQTPSNKVTEKGKYVELRCDPISGHTALYWYRQSLGQGPEFLIYFQGTGAADDSGLPNDRFFAVRPEGSVSTLKIQRTERGDSAVYLCASSLDRDTEAFFGQGTRLTVV.

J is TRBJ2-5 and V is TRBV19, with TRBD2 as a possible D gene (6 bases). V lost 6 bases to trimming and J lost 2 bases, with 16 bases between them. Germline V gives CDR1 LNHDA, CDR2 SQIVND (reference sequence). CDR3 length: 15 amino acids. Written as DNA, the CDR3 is TGTGCCAGTAGGACCGGCTGGGGGGAGCAAGAGACCCAGTACTTC. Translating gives CASRTGWGEQETQYF.

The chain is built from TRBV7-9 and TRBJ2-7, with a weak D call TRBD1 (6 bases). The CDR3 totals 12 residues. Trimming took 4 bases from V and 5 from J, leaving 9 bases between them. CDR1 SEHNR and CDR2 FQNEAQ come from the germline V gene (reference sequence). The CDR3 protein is CASSSQGDEQYF. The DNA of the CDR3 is TGTGCCAGCAGCTCACAGGGTGACGAGCAGTACTTC.

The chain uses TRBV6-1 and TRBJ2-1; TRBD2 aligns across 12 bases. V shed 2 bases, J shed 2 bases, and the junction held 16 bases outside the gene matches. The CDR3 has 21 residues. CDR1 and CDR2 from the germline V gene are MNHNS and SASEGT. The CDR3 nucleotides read TGTGCCAGCAGTGAACCCGCAGGGCTTTGGACTAGCGGGATAGCCTACAATGAGCAGTTCTTC. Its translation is CASSEPAGLWTSGIAYNEQFF.